A single sample gave rise to the 26 T cell receptor beta chains below, sequenced in a study of response to subunit inactivated influenza vaccine (dated 2018 in TCRdb). Libraries were constructed by RT-PCR. The run used an Illumina HiSeq 2500. TCRdb handled the public reads itself, with Q25 trimming in fastp and clone calling in MiXCR, and kept productive beta chains. Rows with a matching CDR3 protein are joined into one entry that keeps the most common DNA and genes. The sample table lists about 540,000 distinct CDR3 sequences, around 21% of them with a count of one. The top ten clones comprise approximately 3% of the sample. This sample was also put to use in a study of T cells expressing NK-cell markers. Drawing on the second study: The TCR beta cDNA libraries were made using 5'RACE template switching, a step that added both a universal primer site and unique molecular identifiers.

Specimen: CD4+ T cells sorted from PBMCs, collected 11 to 12 days after vaccination. These TCRs come from a man aged 50 to 59 who received an inactivated influenza vaccine. Donor details come from another sample of the same person, matched by shared clones.

J is TRBJ2-7 and V is TRBV6-5, with 12 bases lining up with TRBD2. The ends lost 4 bases at V and 1 base at J; junction bases unmatched: 11. The germline V gene has CDR1 MNHEY and CDR2 SVGAGI. The CDR3 spans 18 residues. DNA of the CDR3: TGTGCCAGCAGTTCCCACCTCTATACTAGCGGGGGGTCCTACGAGCAGTACTTC. Translation gives CASSSHLYTSGGSYEQYF.

This clonotype was found a few times. V is TRBV28 and J is TRBJ2-1, with D tentatively TRBD1 (6 bases). This CDR3 is built from 16 residues. Germline V gene sequence: CDR1 MDHEN, CDR2 SYDVKM. The V end lost 9 bases, the J end lost 0 bases, and 18 bases lay between the germline ends. The CDR3 DNA reads TGTGCCAGTAGGCTCAGGACAGCCCACTCCTACAATGAGCAGTTCTTC. This codes for CASRLRTAHSYNEQFF.

In the case of this clonotype: Sequence at one end of the junction differs from germline and may be a read error. The J gene is TRBJ2-1, the V gene TRBV20-1; no firm D call. This CDR3 contains 12 residues. Germline values: CDR1 DFQATT, CDR2 SNEGSKA (reference sequence). The CDR3 bases are TGCAGTGCTAGAGACCTATACAAAGAGCAGTTCTTC. It encodes CSARDLYKEQFF.

The rearrangement links TRBV11-2 to TRBJ2-1; 12 bases are a match to TRBD2. Unmatched junction bases numbered 7, after V lost 4 bases and J lost 0 bases. The CDR3 contains 18 residues. Germline CDR1 SGHAT, CDR2 FQNNGV. This CDR3 reads CASSWRLAGESSYNEQFF. The CDR3 nucleotides are TGTGCCAGCAGCTGGAGACTAGCGGGGGAGAGCTCCTACAATGAGCAGTTCTTC.

This clonotype was detected only a few times. V gene TRBV29-1 combines with J gene TRBJ2-2; TRBD2 matches at 7 bases. Trimming at V came to 3 bases and at J to 5 bases, leaving 0 bases not matched to a gene. Germline CDR1 reads SQVTM; CDR2 reads ANQGSEA. CDR3 size: 12 residues. The CDR3 nucleotides read TGCAGCGTTGAGGGACTAACCGGGGAGCTGTTTTTT. Residues: CSVEGLTGELFF.

This clonotype showed up just a few times. Mismatch with germline at one junction end may stem from a read error. The chain is built from TRBV6-1 and TRBJ1-1, with unresolved D. Germline assignment: CDR1 MNHNS and CDR2 SASEGT. The CDR3 is made up of 13 amino acids. CDR3 sequence reads: CASSELLGGESFF. Here the CDR3 DNA reads TGTGCCAGCAGTGAACTTCTGGGAGGTGAATCTTTCTTT.

In DNA form, the CDR3 reads TGTGCCAGCACCCGAGGGAGGGGGCGGGAAGAGACCCAGTACTTC. Its translation: CASTRGRGREETQYF. The chain uses TRBV11-2 and TRBJ2-5, with D perhaps matching TRBD1 or TRBD2 (7 bases each). V dropped 7 bases and J dropped 3 bases, with 18 bases sitting between them. From germline, CDR1 is SGHAT and CDR2 FQNNGV. The CDR3 contains 15 residues.

The V call is TRBV29-1, the J call TRBJ2-1, with 9 bases identical to TRBD2. In germline, CDR1 is SQVTM, CDR2 ANQGSEA. This CDR3 has 15 amino acids. V dropped 4 bases and J dropped 3; count of bases not matched to a gene: 7. This CDR3 reads CSVVALAGFYNEQFF. The CDR3 nucleotides are TGCAGCGTTGTGGCCCTAGCGGGATTCTACAATGAGCAGTTCTTC.

The chain employs TRBV7-8 and TRBJ2-4; D gene unclear. V was cut by 7 bases and J by 2 bases, with 15 bases left in between. Germline V gene data show CDR1 as SGHVS and CDR2 as FQNEAQ. This CDR3 has 15 amino acids. CDR3 region: CASTASEKTKNIQYF. CDR3 DNA sequence: TGTGCCAGCACGGCGTCGGAAAAAACCAAAAACATTCAGTACTTC.

The table lists this clonotype with a few counts. The chain recombines TRBV29-1 with TRBJ2-7, with 7 bases lining up with TRBD2. Germline V CDR1 and CDR2: SQVTM, ANQGSEA. The V and J ends lost 6 bases and 5 bases, in that order; junction bases with no gene match: 13. The CDR3 is 14 amino acids. CDR3 loop: CSVGRGLTPNEQYF. The CDR3 nucleotides read TGCAGCGTGGGGAGGGGACTCACACCTAACGAGCAGTACTTC.

The V call is TRBV27, the J call TRBJ2-7, with D unresolved. The CDR3 has 13 amino acids. The germline V gene has CDR1 MNHEY and CDR2 SMNVEV (reference sequence). With 7 bases removed from V and 2 bases from J, the gap between germline ends came to 12 bases. CDR3: CASKRWGPYEQYF. The DNA of the CDR3 is TGTGCCAGCAAAAGATGGGGTCCCTACGAGCAGTACTTC.

The V call is TRBV7-9, the J call TRBJ2-7, with TRBD1 matching over 11 bases. The length of the CDR3 is 15 residues. Germline CDR1 reads SEHNR; CDR2 reads FQNEAQ (reference sequence). Trimming cost V 5 bases and J 4 bases; bases outside gene matches: 7. CDR3 bases: TGTGCCAGCAGCCAGCCCGGGACAGGGGGGTACGAGCAGTACTTC. Translated: CASSQPGTGGYEQYF.

The chain links TRBV20-1 to TRBJ2-7, with a possible D match to TRBD2 (7 bases). The CDR3 totals 15 residues. Germline V gene sequence: CDR1 DFQATT, CDR2 SNEGSKA (reference sequence). V lost 0 bases, J lost 7 bases, and 19 bases lay in between. The CDR3: CSARDWGGRNGEQYF. The CDR3 region has the DNA TGCAGTGCTAGAGATTGGGGGGGGCGGAATGGAGAGCAGTACTTC.

Points on this clonotype: The junction and the germline gene differ at one end; a read error may be behind it. V gene TRBV28 combines with J gene TRBJ2-7; D may be TRBD2 (7 bases). This CDR3 has 15 residues. Per germline, CDR1 MDHEN and CDR2 SYDVKM. This chain's CDR3 is CGSSPSGGGWYEQYF. The CDR3 nucleotides are TGTGGCAGCAGTCCATCTGGGGGGGGCTGGTACGAGCAGTACTTC.

This clonotype was picked up a small number of times. This chain joins TRBV5-1 and TRBJ1-1; maybe TRBD1 (5 bases). V was cut by 0 bases and J by 1 base, with 10 bases left in between. This CDR3 spans 15 amino acids. Per the germline V gene, CDR1 is SGHRS and CDR2 is YFSETQ. The DNA for the CDR3 is TGCGCCAGCAGCTTGGGCTTAGACAGGAACACTGAAGCTTTCTTT. Translation gives CASSLGLDRNTEAFF.

This chain uses TRBV7-2 with TRBJ2-2; D ambiguous. CDR3 size: 13 residues. Germline V gene data show CDR1 as SGHTA and CDR2 as FQGNSA. V dropped 4 bases and J dropped 5 bases, with 8 bases sitting between them. CDR3 nucleotides: TGTGCCAGCAGCTCACAGAGGACCGGGGAGCTGTTTTTT. As protein: CASSSQRTGELFF. Full variable domain (rest looked up from reference TRBV7-2 and TRBJ2-2): GAGVSQSPSNKVTEKGKDVELRCDPISGHTALYWYRQSLGQGLEFLIYFQGNSAPDKSGLPSDRFSAERTGGSVSTLTIQRTQQEDSAVYLCASSSQRTGELFFGEGSRLTVL.

The rearrangement uses TRBV28 and TRBJ1-1, with 9 nucleotides matching TRBD1. The CDR3 is made up of 16 amino acids. Looked up from germline, CDR1 is MDHEN and CDR2 is SYDVKM. The CDR3 bases are TGTGCGGGTCGGTCTTACAGGGGGCGAAAGGAGACTGAAGCTTTCTTT. Its translation: CAGRSYRGRKETEAFF. The full variable domain, with the rest looked up from reference TRBV28 and TRBJ1-1, is DVKVTQSSRYLVKRTGEKVFLECVQDMDHENMFWYRQDPGLGLRLIYFSYDVKMKEKGDIPEGYSVSREKKERFSLILESASTNQTSMYLCAGRSYRGRKETEAFFGQGTRLTVV.

The sample holds a few counts of this clonotype. The chain uses TRBV12-3 or TRBV12-4 and TRBJ2-7, with D uncertain. The CDR3 is 14 residues long. V was cut by 3 bases and J by 3 bases, with 12 bases left in between. DNA of the CDR3: TGTGCCAGCAGTTTCGGCCAGTTTTTCTACGAGCAGTACTTC. This gives the protein CASSFGQFFYEQYF.

V is TRBV19 and J is TRBJ2-2; no reliable D call. Germline CDR1 and CDR2: LNHDA and SQIVND (reference sequence). The CDR3 is made up of 14 amino acids. Trimming took off 10 bases at V and 4 bases at J, with 16 bases between the two ends. The CDR3 DNA follows: TGTGCCACCCAGCCCGACTTGCTCACCGGGGAGCTGTTTTTT. This encodes CATQPDLLTGELFF.

This chain uses TRBV20-1 with TRBJ2-3; a weak D match, TRBD2 (6 bases). CDR1 and CDR2 from the germline V gene are DFQATT and SNEGSKA (reference sequence). This CDR3 contains 14 residues. V shed 3 bases and J shed 3 bases, with 13 bases lying between them. Written as DNA, the CDR3 is TGCAGTGCTAGCACCGGGACTGTGACAGATACGCAGTATTTT. Its translation is CSASTGTVTDTQYF.

The chain links TRBV7-3 to TRBJ2-1; D gene ambiguous. Germline CDR1 and CDR2: SGHTA and FQGTGA. This CDR3 is 13 amino acids long. V lost 3 bases, J lost 4 bases, and 7 bases lay in between. CDR3 sequence: CASSFLGYNEQFF. The CDR3 region has the DNA TGTGCCAGCAGCTTTTTGGGATACAATGAGCAGTTCTTC.

This clonotype was observed a few times. The J gene is TRBJ2-7, the V gene TRBV6-2 or TRBV6-3, with a tentative D call TRBD2 (6 bases). Germline loops: CDR1 MNHEY, CDR2 SVGEGT. Between the trimmed V and J ends, which lost 8 bases and 1 base, there was a span of 12 bases. The CDR3 is 13 residues long. The CDR3 region is CASGGGTSYEQYF. The CDR3 DNA sequence: TGTGCCAGCGGGGGTGGGACTTCCTACGAGCAGTACTTC.

This clonotype was seen only a few times. The chain has TRBV11-2 and TRBJ2-3, with 12 positions matching TRBD2. V lost 1 base to trimming and J lost 13 bases; unmatched junction nucleotides: 18. The CDR3 spans 18 residues. Germline CDR1 reads SGHAT; CDR2 reads FQNNGV. The CDR3 nucleotides read TGTGCCAGCAGCTTAGGCATAGGGTCTAGCGGGGGGGCACGGTATGAGTATTTT. It yields the protein CASSLGIGSSGGARYEYF.

This clonotype was recorded a few times. The rearrangement uses TRBV5-1 and TRBJ2-3; TRBD2 might be the D (7 bases). Trimming left V 7 bases short and J 4 bases short, with 19 bases between. The length of the CDR3 is 15 residues. Germline V gene sequence: CDR1 SGHRS, CDR2 YFSETQ. The CDR3 loop reads CASAVRGGAPDTQYF. CDR3 nucleotides: TGCGCCAGCGCCGTACGAGGGGGGGCCCCAGATACGCAGTATTTT.

This rearrangement joins TRBV5-8 to TRBJ2-6; D ambiguous. Trimming took off 4 bases at V and 1 base at J, with 9 bases between the two ends. Germline CDR1 SGHTS, CDR2 YDEGEE. The CDR3 runs 15 residues. The DNA for the CDR3 is TGTGCCAGCAGCCCCGGGTTATCTGGGGCCAACGTCCTGACTTTC. Its translation is CASSPGLSGANVLTF.

J is TRBJ1-3 and V is TRBV6-2 or TRBV6-3, with D unclear. Trimming removed 6 bases at V and 3 bases at J, with 12 bases between. The CDR3 runs to 14 residues. Germline V CDR1 and CDR2: MNHEY, SVGEGT. CDR3: CASRPGGYGNTIYF. The CDR3 nucleotides are TGTGCCAGCAGACCCGGAGGCTATGGAAACACCATATATTTT.